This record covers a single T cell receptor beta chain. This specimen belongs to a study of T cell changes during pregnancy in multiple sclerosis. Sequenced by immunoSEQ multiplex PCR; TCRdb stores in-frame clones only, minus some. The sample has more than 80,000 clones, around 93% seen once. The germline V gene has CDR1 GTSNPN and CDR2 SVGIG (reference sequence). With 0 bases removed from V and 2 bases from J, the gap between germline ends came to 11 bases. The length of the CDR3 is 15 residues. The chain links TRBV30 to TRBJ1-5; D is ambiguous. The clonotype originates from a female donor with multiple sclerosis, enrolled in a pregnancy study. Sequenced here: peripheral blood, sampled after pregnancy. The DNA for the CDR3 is TGTGCCTGGAGTGTACGGGTATCGGGCAATCAGCCCCAGCATTTT. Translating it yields CAWSVRVSGNQPQHF. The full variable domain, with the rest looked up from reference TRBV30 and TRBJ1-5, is SQTIHQWPATLVQPVGSPLSLECTVEGTSNPNLYWYRQAAGRGLQLLFYSVGIGQISSEVPQNLSASRPQDRQFILSSKKLLLSDSGFYLCAWSVRVSGNQPQHFGDGTRLSIL.